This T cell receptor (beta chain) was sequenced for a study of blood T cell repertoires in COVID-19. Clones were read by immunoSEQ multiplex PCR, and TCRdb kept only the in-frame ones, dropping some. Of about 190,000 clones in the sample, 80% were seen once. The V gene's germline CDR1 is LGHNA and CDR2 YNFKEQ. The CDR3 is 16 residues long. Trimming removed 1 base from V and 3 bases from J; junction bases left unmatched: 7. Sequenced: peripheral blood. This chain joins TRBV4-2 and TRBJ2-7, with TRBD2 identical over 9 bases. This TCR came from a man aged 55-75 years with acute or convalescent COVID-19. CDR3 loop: CASSQAYAGGIYEQYF. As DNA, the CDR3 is TGTGCCAGCAGCCAAGCTTATGCGGGAGGGATCTACGAGCAGTACTTC.